This T cell receptor beta chain is from a study of blood T cell repertoires in COVID-19. The assay was immunoSEQ multiplex PCR, and TCRdb's table has in-frame clones only and misses some. The sample lists about 150,000 clones, 70% to 90% occurring once. The CDR3 covers 16 residues. Trimming removed 4 bases from V and 11 bases from J; junction bases left unmatched: 15. From germline, CDR1 is SGHDT and CDR2 YYEEEE. The genes are TRBV5-6 and TRBJ2-4; 10 bases agree with TRBD1. Sequencing input: peripheral blood. The TCR was taken from a woman aged 55-70 years with COVID-19, enrolled during active disease. CDR3 sequence: CASSQIPGQGKSVQYF. CDR3 coding DNA: TGTGCCAGCAGCCAAATCCCGGGACAGGGGAAAAGCGTTCAGTACTTC.